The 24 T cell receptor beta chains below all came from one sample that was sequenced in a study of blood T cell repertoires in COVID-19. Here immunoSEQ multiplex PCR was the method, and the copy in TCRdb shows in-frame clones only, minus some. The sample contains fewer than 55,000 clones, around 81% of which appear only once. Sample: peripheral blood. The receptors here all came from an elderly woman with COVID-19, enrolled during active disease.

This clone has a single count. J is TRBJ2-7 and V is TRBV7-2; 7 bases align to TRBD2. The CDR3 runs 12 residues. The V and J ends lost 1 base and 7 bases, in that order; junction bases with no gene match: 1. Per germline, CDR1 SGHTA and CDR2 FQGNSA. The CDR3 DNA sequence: TGTGCCAGCAGCTTAGTAGCGGGTGAGCAGTACTTC. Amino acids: CASSLVAGEQYF. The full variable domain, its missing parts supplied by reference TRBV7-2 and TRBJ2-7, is GAGVSQSPSNKVTEKGKDVELRCDPISGHTALYWYRQSLGQGLEFLIYFQGNSAPDKSGLPSDRFSAERTGGSVSTLTIQRTQQEDSAVYLCASSLVAGEQYFGPGTRLTVT.

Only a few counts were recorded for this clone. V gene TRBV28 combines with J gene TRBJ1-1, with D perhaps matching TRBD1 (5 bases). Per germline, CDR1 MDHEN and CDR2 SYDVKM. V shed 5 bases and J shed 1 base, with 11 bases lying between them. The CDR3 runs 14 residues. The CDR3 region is CASSHGGGNTEAFF. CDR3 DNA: TGTGCCAGCAGTCACGGGGGGGGGAACACTGAAGCTTTCTTT.

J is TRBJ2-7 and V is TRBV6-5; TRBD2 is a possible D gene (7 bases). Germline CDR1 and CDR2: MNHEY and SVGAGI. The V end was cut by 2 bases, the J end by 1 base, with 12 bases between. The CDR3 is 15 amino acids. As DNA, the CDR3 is TGTGCCAGCAGTTACGGCAGGGGAGGGTCCTACGAGCAGTACTTC. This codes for CASSYGRGGSYEQYF.

The CDR3 loop reads CASSLDRQGSNQPQHF. CDR3 DNA: TGTGCCAGCAGCTTGGATCGACAGGGGAGCAATCAGCCCCAGCATTTT. This chain uses TRBV5-8 with TRBJ1-5; 8 positions agree with TRBD1. The CDR3 covers 16 residues. Trimming took 0 bases from V and 1 from J; bases not matched to a gene: 3. Germline CDR1 SGHTS, CDR2 YDEGEE.

CDR3 region: CASSEAGQGLDIQYF. In DNA form, the CDR3 reads TGTGCCAGCAGTGAAGCAGGACAGGGATTAGACATTCAGTACTTC. The V and J genes are TRBV2 and TRBJ2-4, with 8 nucleotides matching TRBD1. The CDR3 loop spans 15 amino acids. The V gene end was trimmed by 0 bases and the J gene end by 8 bases; junction bases not matched to a gene: 6. Germline assignment: CDR1 SNHLY and CDR2 FYNNEI.

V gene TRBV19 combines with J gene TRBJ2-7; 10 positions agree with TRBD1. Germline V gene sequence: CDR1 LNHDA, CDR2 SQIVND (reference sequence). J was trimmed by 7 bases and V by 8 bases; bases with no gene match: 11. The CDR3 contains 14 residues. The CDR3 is CASSKPGQGYEQYF. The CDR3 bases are TGTGCCAGTTCTAAGCCGGGACAGGGGTATGAGCAGTACTTC.

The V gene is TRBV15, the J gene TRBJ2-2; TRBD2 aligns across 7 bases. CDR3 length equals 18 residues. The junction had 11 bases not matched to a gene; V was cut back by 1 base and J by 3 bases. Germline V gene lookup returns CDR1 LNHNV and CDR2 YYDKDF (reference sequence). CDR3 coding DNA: TGTGCCACCAGCAGAGCCCTAGCGGACCCAAAGGACACCGGGGAGCTGTTTTTT. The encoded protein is CATSRALADPKDTGELFF. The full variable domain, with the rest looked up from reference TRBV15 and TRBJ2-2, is DAMVIQNPRYQVTQFGKPVTLSCSQTLNHNVMYWYQQKSSQAPKLLFHYYDKDFNNEADTPDNFQSRRPNTSFCFLDIRSPGLGDTAMYLCATSRALADPKDTGELFFGEGSRLTVL.

The CDR3 DNA reads TGTGCCAGCAGCTCGGGGGCCGGACAGGGAGGCTACAATGAGCAGTTCTTC. It codes for CASSSGAGQGGYNEQFF. This chain links TRBV7-2 with TRBJ2-1; 8 nucleotides agree with TRBD1. The germline V gene encodes CDR1 SGHTA and CDR2 FQGNSA. V lost 4 bases to trimming and J lost 3 bases; unmatched junction nucleotides: 11. This CDR3 region has 17 residues. Full variable domain (rest looked up from reference TRBV7-2 and TRBJ2-1): GAGVSQSPSNKVTEKGKDVELRCDPISGHTALYWYRQSLGQGLEFLIYFQGNSAPDKSGLPSDRFSAERTGGSVSTLTIQRTQQEDSAVYLCASSSGAGQGGYNEQFFGPGTRLTVL.

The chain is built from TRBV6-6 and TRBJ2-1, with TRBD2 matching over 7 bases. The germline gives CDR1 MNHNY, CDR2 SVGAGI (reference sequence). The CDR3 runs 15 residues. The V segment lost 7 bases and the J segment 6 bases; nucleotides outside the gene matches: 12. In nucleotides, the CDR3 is TGTGCCAGCACCCAAAGGGAGGGCCGTTTCAATGAGCAGTTCTTC. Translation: CASTQREGRFNEQFF.

CDR3 residues: CASSPQGGGQPQHF. As DNA, the CDR3 is TGTGCCAGCAGTCCACAGGGGGGAGGGCAGCCCCAGCATTTT. The chain is built from TRBV27 and TRBJ1-5, with TRBD1 identical over 8 bases. The CDR3 length is 14 residues. After removal of 5 bases from V and 7 bases from J, the junction contained 7 bases not matched to a gene. Germline CDR1 MNHEY, CDR2 SMNVEV (reference sequence).

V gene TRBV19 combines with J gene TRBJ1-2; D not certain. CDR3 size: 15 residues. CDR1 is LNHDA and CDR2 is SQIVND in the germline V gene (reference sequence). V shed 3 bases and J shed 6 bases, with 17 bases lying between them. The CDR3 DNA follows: TGTGCCAGTAGTATCGGAACCAACGGGAGAAATGGCTACACCTTC. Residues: CASSIGTNGRNGYTF.

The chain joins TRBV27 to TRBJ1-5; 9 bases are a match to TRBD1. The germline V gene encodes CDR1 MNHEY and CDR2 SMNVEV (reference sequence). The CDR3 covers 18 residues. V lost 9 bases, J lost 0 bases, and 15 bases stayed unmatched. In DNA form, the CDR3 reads TGTGCCAGACTTACGGGACAGGGAGTTTCCTATAGCAATCAGCCCCAGCATTTT. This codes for CARLTGQGVSYSNQPQHF.

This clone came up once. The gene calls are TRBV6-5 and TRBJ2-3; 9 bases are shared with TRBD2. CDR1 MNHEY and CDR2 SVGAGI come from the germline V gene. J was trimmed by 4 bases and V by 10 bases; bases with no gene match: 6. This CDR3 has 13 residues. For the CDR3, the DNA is TGTGCCACTTTAGCGGGAGAGGCAGATACGCAGTATTTT. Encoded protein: CATLAGEADTQYF.

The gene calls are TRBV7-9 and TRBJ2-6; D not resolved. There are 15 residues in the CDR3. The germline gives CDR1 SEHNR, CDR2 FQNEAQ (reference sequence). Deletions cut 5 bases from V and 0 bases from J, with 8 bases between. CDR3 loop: CASSPYSSGANVLTF. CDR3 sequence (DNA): TGTGCCAGCAGCCCCTACAGCTCTGGGGCCAACGTCCTGACTTTC. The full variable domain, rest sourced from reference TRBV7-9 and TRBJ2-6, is DTGVSQNPRHKITKRGQNVTFRCDPISEHNRLYWYRQTLGQGPEFLTYFQNEAQLEKSRLLSDRFSAERPKGSFSTLEIQRTEQGDSAMYLCASSPYSSGANVLTFGAGSRLTVL.

The CDR3 sequence: CAWSDEVTGRTDEQFF. The CDR3 nucleotides read TGTGCCTGGAGTGACGAGGTCACCGGGAGGACGGATGAGCAGTTCTTC. The chain joins TRBV30 to TRBJ2-1; 7 bases line up with TRBD2. Losses at the gene ends were 1 base for V and 8 bases for J; bases not matched to a gene: 14. Germline CDR1 GTSNPN, CDR2 SVGIG (reference sequence). This CDR3 comprises 16 residues.

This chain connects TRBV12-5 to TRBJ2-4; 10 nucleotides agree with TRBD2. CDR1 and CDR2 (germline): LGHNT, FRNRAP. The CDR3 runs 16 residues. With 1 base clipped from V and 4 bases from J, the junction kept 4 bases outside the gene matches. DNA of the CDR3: TGTGCTAGTGGTTTGGCCCAACTAGCGGGAAAAAACATTCAGTACTTC. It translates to CASGLAQLAGKNIQYF. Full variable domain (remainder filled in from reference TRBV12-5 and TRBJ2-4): DARVTQTPRHKVTEMGQEVTMRCQPILGHNTVFWYRQTMMQGLELLAYFRNRAPLDDSGMPKDRFSAEMPDATLATLKIQPSEPRDSAVYFCASGLAQLAGKNIQYFGAGTRLSVL.

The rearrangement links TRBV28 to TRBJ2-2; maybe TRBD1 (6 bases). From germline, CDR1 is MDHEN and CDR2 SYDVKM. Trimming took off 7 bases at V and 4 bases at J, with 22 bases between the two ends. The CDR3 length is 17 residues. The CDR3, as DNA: TGTGCCAGCACAGACCCCCGGGGACAAGTAATCACCGGGGAGCTGTTTTTT. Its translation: CASTDPRGQVITGELFF. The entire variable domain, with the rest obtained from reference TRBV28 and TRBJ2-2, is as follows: DVKVTQSSRYLVKRTGEKVFLECVQDMDHENMFWYRQDPGLGLRLIYFSYDVKMKEKGDIPEGYSVSREKKERFSLILESASTNQTSMYLCASTDPRGQVITGELFFGEGSRLTVL.

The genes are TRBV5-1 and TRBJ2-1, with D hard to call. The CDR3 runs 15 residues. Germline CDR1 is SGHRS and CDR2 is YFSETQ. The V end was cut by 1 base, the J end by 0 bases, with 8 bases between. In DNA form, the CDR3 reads TGCGCCAGCAGCTTGTGGGCACTCTCCTACAATGAGCAGTTCTTC. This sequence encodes CASSLWALSYNEQFF. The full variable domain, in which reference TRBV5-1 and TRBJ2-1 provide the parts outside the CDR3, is KAGVTQTPRYLIKTRGQQVTLSCSPISGHRSVSWYQQTPGQGLQFLFEYFSETQRNKGNFPGRFSGRQFSNSRSEMNVSTLELGDSALYLCASSLWALSYNEQFFGPGTRLTVL.

CDR3 residues: CASSLLGSTDTQYF. The CDR3 DNA reads as TGTGCCAGCAGTTTACTAGGTAGCACAGATACGCAGTATTTT. The rearrangement uses TRBV6-1 and TRBJ2-3; a weak D match, TRBD2 (5 bases). Germline CDR1 and CDR2: MNHNS and SASEGT. V was clipped by 5 bases and J by 0 bases, with 9 bases between them. This CDR3 is built from 14 residues.

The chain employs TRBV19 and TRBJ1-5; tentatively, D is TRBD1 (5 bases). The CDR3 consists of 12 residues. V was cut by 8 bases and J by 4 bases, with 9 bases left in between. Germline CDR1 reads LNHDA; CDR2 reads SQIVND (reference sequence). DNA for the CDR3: TGTGCCAGTGACAGCAATAATCAGCCCCAGCATTTT. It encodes CASDSNNQPQHF.

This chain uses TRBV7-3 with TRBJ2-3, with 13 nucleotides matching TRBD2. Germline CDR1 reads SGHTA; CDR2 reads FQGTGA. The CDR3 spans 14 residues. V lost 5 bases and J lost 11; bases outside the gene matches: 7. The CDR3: CASSPGTSGKMQYF. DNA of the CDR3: TGTGCCAGCAGCCCCGGGACTAGCGGGAAAATGCAGTATTTT. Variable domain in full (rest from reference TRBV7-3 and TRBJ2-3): GAGVSQTPSNKVTEKGKYVELRCDPISGHTALYWYRQSLGQGPEFLIYFQGTGAADDSGLPNDRFFAVRPEGSVSTLKIQRTERGDSAVYLCASSPGTSGKMQYFGPGTRLTVL.

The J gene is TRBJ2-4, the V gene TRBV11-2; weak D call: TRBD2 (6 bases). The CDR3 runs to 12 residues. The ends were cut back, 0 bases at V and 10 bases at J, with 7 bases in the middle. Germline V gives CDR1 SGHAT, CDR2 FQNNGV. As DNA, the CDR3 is TGTGCCAGCAGCTTAGAACGGGGGATTCAGTACTTC. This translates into CASSLERGIQYF. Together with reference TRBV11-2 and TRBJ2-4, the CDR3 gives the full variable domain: EAGVAQSPRYKIIEKRQSVAFWCNPISGHATLYWYQQILGQGPKLLIQFQNNGVVDDSQLPKDRFSAERLKGVDSTLKIQPAKLEDSAVYLCASSLERGIQYFGAGTRLSVL.

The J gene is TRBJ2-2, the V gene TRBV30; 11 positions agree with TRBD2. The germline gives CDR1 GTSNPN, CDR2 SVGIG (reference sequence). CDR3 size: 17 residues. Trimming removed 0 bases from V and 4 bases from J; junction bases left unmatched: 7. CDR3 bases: TGTGCCTGGAGTGTACGTGAACTAGCGGGAGTCACCGGGGAGCTGTTTTTT. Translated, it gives CAWSVRELAGVTGELFF.

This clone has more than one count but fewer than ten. The CDR3 bases are TGTGCCAGCAGCATGGTGTGGGGGGGAACCTACGAGCAGTACTTC. It specifies CASSMVWGGTYEQYF. V is TRBV6-5 and J is TRBJ2-7; 7 nucleotides agree with TRBD2. The CDR3 length is 15 residues. V lost 6 bases to trimming and J lost 2 bases; unmatched junction nucleotides: 10. From germline, CDR1 is MNHEY and CDR2 SVGAGI.